This TCR beta chain came from a study of monozygotic twins with cystic fibrosis. Study details: With about 15 PCR cycles, barcoded libraries came from around 2.9 micrograms of fragmented DNA. Study-level points and caveats: The repertoire was suggested to be naive-dominated, clonality median roughly 0.0091. Co-twins had the most similar V usage for 13 of 16 pairs, J for 8. Shared CDR3 numbers were not associated with age, concordance or severity.

This clone has a single count. What it binds is not known. The data were produced by immunoSEQ multiplex PCR, yet TCRdb's version contains in-frame clones alone and is incomplete. Of roughly 14,000 clones listed, about 98% were seen once; the top ten hold around 0.41%. The source is a girl aged 2 to 10 with cystic fibrosis. Sequencing was carried out using blood.

CDR3 sequence: CASSVMMNTEAFF. CDR3 nucleotide sequence: TGTGCCAGCAGCGTAATGATGAACACTGAAGCTTTCTTT. The chain recombines TRBV9 with TRBJ1-1; D gene ambiguous. The germline V and J ends were trimmed by 1 base and 0 bases, with 4 bases remaining between them. From germline, CDR1 is SGDLS and CDR2 YYNGEE. CDR3 size: 13 residues.